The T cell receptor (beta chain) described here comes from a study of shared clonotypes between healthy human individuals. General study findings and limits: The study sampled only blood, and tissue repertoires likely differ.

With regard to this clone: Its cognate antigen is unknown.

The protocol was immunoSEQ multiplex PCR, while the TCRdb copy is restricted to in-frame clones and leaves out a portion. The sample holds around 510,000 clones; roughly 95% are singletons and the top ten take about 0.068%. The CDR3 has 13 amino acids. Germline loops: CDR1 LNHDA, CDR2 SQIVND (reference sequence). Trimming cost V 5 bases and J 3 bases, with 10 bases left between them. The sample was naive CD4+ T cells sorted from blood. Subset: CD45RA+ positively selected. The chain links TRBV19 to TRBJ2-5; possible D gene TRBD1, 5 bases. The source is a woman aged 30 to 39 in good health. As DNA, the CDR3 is TGTGCCAGTAGTGGGGCAGGGAAAGAGACCCAGTACTTC. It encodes CASSGAGKETQYF. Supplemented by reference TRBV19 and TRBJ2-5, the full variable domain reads DGGITQSPKYLFRKEGQNVTLSCEQNLNHDAMYWYRQDPGQGLRLIYYSQIVNDFQKGDIAEGYSVSREKKESFPLTVTSAQKNPTAFYLCASSGAGKETQYFGPGTRLLVL.